This T cell receptor (beta chain) was recorded in a study of shared clonotypes between healthy human individuals. Across the whole study: Per donor, three plates held CD4 naive cells, three held CD4 memory, two held CD8 naive and one held CD8 memory.

Naivety among CD8 cells was defined by CD45RO negativity and positive CCR7 selection, thereby excluding terminally differentiated effector memory CD45RA+ cells. At deep level, the assay was performed. This table comes from immunoSEQ multiplex PCR, and its TCRdb copy is limited to in-frame clones, with some not included. There are 2 million or so clones in the sample; approximately 94% occur only once, and 1.1% lies in the top ten. Trimming pared 4 bases from V and 3 bases from J, leaving 6 bases between. The CDR3 length is 13 residues. The germline CDR1 and CDR2 sequences are MNHEY and SMNVEV (reference sequence).

The chain recombines TRBV27 with TRBJ2-2; D is unresolved. The clonotype originates from a man between 18 and 35 years old in good health. The sequencing input was naive CD8+ T cells sorted from blood. Here the CDR3 reads CASSSYYTGELFF. The CDR3 nucleotides are TGTGCCAGCAGTTCCTACTACACCGGGGAGCTGTTTTTT.